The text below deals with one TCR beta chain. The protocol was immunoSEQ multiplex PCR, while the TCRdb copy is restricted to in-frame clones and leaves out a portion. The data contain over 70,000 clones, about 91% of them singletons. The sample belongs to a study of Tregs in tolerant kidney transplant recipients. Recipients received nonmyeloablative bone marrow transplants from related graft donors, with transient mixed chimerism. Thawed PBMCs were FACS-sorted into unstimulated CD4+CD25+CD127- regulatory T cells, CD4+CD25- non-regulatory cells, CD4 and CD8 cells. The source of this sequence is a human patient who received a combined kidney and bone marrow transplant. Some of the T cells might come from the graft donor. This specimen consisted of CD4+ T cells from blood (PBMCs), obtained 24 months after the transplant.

In nucleotides, the CDR3 is TGTGCCATCAGTGAGGTAGCGGGAGGCACCGGGGAGCTGTTTTTT. Translation gives CAISEVAGGTGELFF. V and J are TRBV10-3 and TRBJ2-2; 10 bases align to TRBD2. Germline CDR1 is ENHRY and CDR2 is SYGVKD. The J segment lost 4 bases and the V segment lost 2 bases, leaving 1 base of the junction unmatched. This CDR3 comprises 15 residues.